This T cell receptor (beta chain) originates from a study of cytomegalovirus exposure and HLA in healthy donors. About the study: The Caucasian-associated ancestry cluster held around four fifths of roughly 370 genotyped donors.

The study, taken as a whole, reports: Some segments of the V type, notably TRBV6-2 and TRBV6-3, were excluded as indistinguishable. For presence/absence analyses, sequencing depth was assumed to be roughly uniform across donors. Trimming of TCR beta V- and J-genes showed a link, identified in a later analysis, to a missense DCLRE1C variant.

13 Jbeta primers and 60 Vbeta primers were used for the PCR. The method was immunoSEQ multiplex PCR; TCRdb's version includes in-frame clones alone and lacks a portion of them. The repertoire consists of some 140,000 clones, with approximately 80% occurring once and the leading ten covering about 5.6%. In the case of this clone: Its antigen is not known.

Trimming removed 6 bases from V and 6 bases from J; junction bases left unmatched: 12. CDR1 and CDR2 from the germline V gene are MNHNY and SVGAGI (reference sequence). The CDR3 sequence is 16 residues long. The receptor was derived from a woman in her thirties or forties in good health and CMV-seropositive. The specimen sequenced was PBMCs. The chain is built from TRBV6-6 and TRBJ1-5; 9 nucleotides align to TRBD1. The CDR3 reads CASRPLGQGPVQPQHF. For the CDR3, the DNA is TGTGCCAGCAGACCTCTGGGACAGGGTCCGGTTCAGCCCCAGCATTTT.